Included here is one T cell receptor beta chain sequence, with context. Profiled with immunoSEQ multiplex PCR; TCRdb holds only in-frame clones, not every one. This sample has 70,000 to 95,000 clones; 81% occur once, and the top ten carry 20% to 25%. CDR3 length: 15 amino acids. Germline loops: CDR1 ENHRY, CDR2 SYGVKD. The J segment lost 0 bases and the V segment lost 4 bases, leaving 6 bases of the junction unmatched. This entry is derived from a study of blood T cell repertoires in COVID-19. Across the whole study: T cells, B-cell-depleted T cells, or PBMCs provided the cDNA or gDNA that served as material.

The J gene is TRBJ2-7, the V gene TRBV10-3, with 7 bases that match TRBD2. The sequenced sample consisted of peripheral blood. The receptor was derived from an older woman with acute or convalescent COVID-19. The CDR3 DNA reads TGTGCCATCAGTGGGGGGGGAGGGCCCTCCTACGAGCAGTACTTC. It is translated as CAISGGGGPSYEQYF.